One T cell receptor beta chain is described in this entry. The clone's antigen remains unknown. Base qualities are not recorded, but no much larger clone differs from it by a single base. Measured from the cysteine to the phenylalanine, the CDR3 is 15 residues long. Only CDR3 DNA is held: 45 bases, read in frame from base 1. V sheds 6 bases and J sheds 2 bases, leaving 15 bases between their ends. From a lookup of the germline V gene, CDR1 and CDR2 are MDHEN and SYDVKM. The sample originates from a study of cytomegalovirus exposure and HLA in healthy donors (TCRdb year 2017). In terms of the full investigation: In an earlier analysis of roughly 590 of the donors, 250 to 350 Gb of sequence data and some 120 million unique TCR beta sequences from 180 million or so T cells were reported. About 280 gigabases of sequencing data and around 80 million unique TCR sequences made up an early release that covered approximately 650 HLA-typed donors. Donor age, sex, ethnicity and CMV serostatus were compiled together with the repertoire data. The number of typed donors differed by locus: about 629-630 for A, B, C, DRB1 and DQB1; approximately 540 for DQA1; about 600 for DPA1; and roughly 450 for DPB1. In a later analysis, previously published TCR beta repertoires from 670 or so donors were re-analyzed and high-resolution HLA genotyping was added so that TCR occurrence patterns could be studied. The study combined high-throughput TCR immunosequencing, statistical association of individual TCRs with disease status, and machine learning to predict cytomegalovirus infection status. A later genetic analysis used genome-wide SNP genotypes for about 55% of the 666 donors, treating that subset as a discovery cohort. The aim of the study was to test whether cataloging public T cell receptors could identify signatures of past pathogen exposure. The study profiled the T cell repertoires of under 700 subjects by immunosequencing and related them to cytomegalovirus serostatus. In an earlier analysis of over 550 of the donors, high-throughput TCR beta sequencing was used to judge whether each TCR beta V gene segment behaved as functional or pseudogenic. On average, approximately 250,000 unique TCR beta nucleotide sequences were sequenced per donor among 398 genotyped donors of the cohort, with 15% to 20% of those sequences being non-productive. The later analysis used no new phenotypic data to find candidate immune exposures, relying instead on TCR beta sequences and their occurrence across donors. Every discovery cohort repertoire had been produced on one sequencing platform. The genetic ancestry cluster associated with self-reported Caucasian donors included about 84% of the 300 to 450 genotyped donors. Class I and class II HLA loci were covered by the typing at four-digit resolution. In addition to the first cohort of about 650 subjects, a separate validation cohort of approximately 130 different subjects was used. A handful of DR-DQ haplotypes were handled as single units for association and clustering because linkage in the cohort was strong. Results the study describes overall, beyond this receptor: The earlier analysis of about 600 of the donors excluded over 15 rarely observed V segments, including chromosome 9 orphons, because counts were too low. Cytomegalovirus status was reported to be diagnosed by the classifier with high specificity and sensitivity in both the original and validation cohorts. A later analysis found that HLA-associated TCR beta chains were more clonally expanded and had lower generation probabilities than equally common non-associated chains. An earlier analysis of around 540 of the donors showed that most TCR beta V segments appeared in productive rearrangements either about 90% or about 30% of the time, which broadly matched IMGT annotations. In a later genetic analysis, fewer N-insertions in productive TCRs were reported among donors in an Asian-associated ancestry cluster than the roughly 640-donor mean. The study gave a list of over 150 TCR beta chains associated with cytomegalovirus. Most TCR sequences were observed very rarely across donors, whereas some public TCRs were present in many individuals. Because HLA typing was unavailable for some donors at each locus, only the typed subset was used in association tests. This cohort had only TCR beta chains sequenced, and the lack of alpha or paired-chain data limited which features could be detected. A later analysis found that TCR association rates varied across HLA loci, with DRB1 alleles showing the most associated TCRs and HLA-C alleles the fewest. The presence/absence analyses assumed that sequencing depth was roughly uniform across donors, and that assumption may not be true. The only immune exposure information available for the cohort was CMV serostatus. Because the 87-base-pair reads could not distinguish some IMGT-functional V segments, including TRBV6-2 and TRBV6-3, those segments were excluded. A further reported finding was that TCR beta sequences accurately predicted the HLA-A and HLA-B alleles for most subjects in the first cohort. The sequencing pipeline was judged likely to have produced a cluster of highly shared sequence variants as a technical artifact. According to a later analysis, most CMV-associated TCR beta chains appeared to be HLA-restricted, and the HLA associations seemed to be driven largely by CMV exposure. A later analysis reported that several top co-occurrence clusters appeared linked to parvovirus B19, influenza, CMV and Epstein-Barr virus. When HLA alleles, especially DR and DQ, strongly co-occurred, TCR associations were difficult to assign to individual alleles. The authors suggested that the approach could potentially be extended to other disease states and immunological phenotypes. Linkage disequilibrium might explain the correlated functional status among segregating V segments, but an unknown experimental factor could not be excluded. Specific HLA alleles were associated with about 17,000 TCR beta sequences at a false discovery rate of 0.05 in a later analysis. A few of the identified cytomegalovirus-associated TCR beta chains were confirmed in vitro to be specific for cytomegalovirus antigens. A later genetic analysis associated a missense DCLRE1C variant with V-gene and J-gene trimming of TCR beta chains, and an independent cohort replicated the association.

In total, 666 healthy bone marrow donors made up the cohort. At the time of sampling, all cohort members were nominally healthy, though unrecorded immune exposures were likely present. The donor tested CMV seronegative, placing the donor among the 350 to 400 seronegative members of the cohort. Every donor gave a peripheral blood sample, and the peripheral blood mononuclear cells from that sample were used for TCR beta sequencing. The Qiagen DNeasy Blood Extraction Kit was used to extract genomic DNA from the blood cell samples. Library preparation used the immunoSEQ multiplex PCR assay. The multiplex PCR relied on a mix of 60 forward primers for TCR Vbeta segments and 13 reverse primers for TCR Jbeta segments. The CDR3 region of rearranged TCR beta genes was amplified from genomic DNA with a multiplex PCR assay. Amplified TCR beta libraries were sequenced as 87-base-pair reads on the Illumina HiSeq System. Turning to the authors' computational methods: A later analysis tallied around 80 million unique TCR beta chains across the 666 repertoires, and 10 million to 11 million of those chains were shared by two or more donors. Raw reads were error-corrected and collapsed into unique sequences by a nearest-neighbor algorithm in which closely related sequences were merged to remove PCR and sequencing errors. To assign V, D and J gene segments, CDR3 sequences were aligned to IMGT reference sequences. For a sequence to be retained, a match of at least six nucleotides to both a V gene segment and a J gene segment was required. A rearrangement was called productive if the CDR3 had no stop codons and remained in frame with V and J, and every other rearrangement was called non-productive. CDR3 was defined according to IMGT convention as the region running from the second conserved V-encoded cysteine to the conserved J-encoded phenylalanine. In an earlier analysis of 500 to 650 of the donors, sequences lacking an unambiguous match to a single V gene segment were excluded. In an earlier analysis of approximately 550 of the donors, V segments were called functional above 56.7% productive rearrangements and were called segregating when the between-donor standard deviation exceeded 5%. A statistical classification framework was built for diagnosing cytomegalovirus status from the catalog of TCR beta chain sequences. In a later analysis, TCR nucleotide sequences were compared against IMGT/GENE-DB human TR gene sequences so that V and J genes could be assigned. A later analysis assigned CDR3 sequences and most-parsimonious VDJ recombination scenarios with the TCRdist pipeline. In a later analysis, each TCR beta chain was defined by its CDR3 amino acid sequence together with its V-gene family, and reads without a unique V-gene family were excluded. A later analysis removed 450 to 600 highly shared, low-generation-probability nucleotide sequences to deal with suspected cross-contamination and a sequencing artifact. For each public chain, a later analysis derived a clonal expansion index from normalized ranks of inferred template counts within each repertoire. In a later analysis, generation probabilities were computed using a VDJ recombination model fitted to out-of-frame rearrangements, and the results were checked against IGoR. A later analysis scored TCR-TCR, TCR-HLA and TCR-CMV co-occurrence with hypergeometric tests, applying a repertoire-size bias correction to TCR pairs. A later analysis estimated false discovery rates by permuting HLA or CMV assignments 20 times. A later analysis grouped co-occurring TCRs with DBSCAN, adding TCRdist sequence similarity when clustering within HLA-allele-positive subsets. Repertoires with fewer than 30,000 or more than 120,000 public chains were left out of co-occurrence clustering, as were five repertoires with anomalous nucleotide sharing. Not all clones reach the TCRdb copy of this immuneACCESS table, which keeps in-frame sequences only. Checked studies attribute under half of the gap to unresolved V genes and leave the rest unexplained. V, J and clone size reflect that table, while D and trimming were determined from the DNA. The sample table lists about 190,000 clones, 75% to 85% of them with a count of one. Of the sample, under 2.5% falls within the top ten clones.

Material: PBMCs. The chain links TRBV28 with TRBJ2-3; tentative D gene TRBD2, with 5 bases matching. The sequence came from a woman aged 25 to 39 in good health and CMV-seronegative. The CDR3 has the sequence CASSRTLPFTDTQYF. The nucleotide sequence reads as follows: TGTGCCAGCAGCCGGACTTTACCCTTCACAGATACGCAGTATTTT.